The TCR beta chain described here comes from a study of blood T cell repertoires in COVID-19. Study in general: Acute and convalescent COVID-19 samples came from the United States, Italy and Spain.

Source study methods: Amplifying reference gene primers gave estimates of nucleated cell counts. TCRdb keeps only in-frame clones here, not all; method: immunoSEQ multiplex PCR. D and trimming come from the DNA, and the V and J calls and clone size come from that table. The table shows 100,000 or so clones, with around 74% occurring only once. This CDR3 is 11 amino acids long. With 3 bases removed from V and 4 bases from J, the gap between germline ends came to 6 bases. CDR1 is GTSNPN, CDR2 SVGIG, per germline (reference sequence). The chain recombines TRBV30 with TRBJ2-5; no definite D call. This TCR came from a woman in her seventies with acute or convalescent COVID-19. The sample was peripheral blood. CDR3 loop: CAWRLVETQYF. In DNA, the CDR3 is TGTGCCTGGAGACTGGTAGAGACCCAGTACTTC. Looking up the rest from reference TRBV30 and TRBJ2-5 gives the full variable domain: SQTIHQWPATLVQPVGSPLSLECTVEGTSNPNLYWYRQAAGRGLQLLFYSVGIGQISSEVPQNLSASRPQDRQFILSSKKLLLSDSGFYLCAWRLVETQYFGPGTRLLVL.